The 16 T cell receptor beta chains reported below all come from one sample, sequenced in a study of metastatic and nonmetastatic thyroid tumors (dated by TCRdb to about 2020). Before undergoing thyroid surgery, none of the patients had been given any kind of treatment. To prepare the library, PCR was applied. Sequencing was carried out with an Illumina HiSeq 4000. TCRdb applied fastp at Q25 and MiXCR to the public reads, then kept only in-frame beta chains. The sample table holds roughly 98,000 clones, of which 15% were seen once. The ten largest account for 3% to 4.5% of the sample. Input material: blood. These receptors all stem from a female donor with papillary thyroid cancer or a benign thyroid nodule (not recorded which). Some clones in this sample may be carry-over from other donors' samples.

This clone was seen ten or more times. V and J are TRBV5-1 and TRBJ1-6; 11 positions match TRBD1. The CDR3 has 15 residues. The V and J ends lost 4 bases and 8 bases, in that order; junction bases with no gene match: 5. Germline V lookup: CDR1 SGHRS, CDR2 YFSETQ. The CDR3 region has the DNA TGCGCCAGCAGCATAAGGACAGGGGGCGATTCACCCCTCCACTTT. Residues: CASSIRTGGDSPLHF.

This clone has a count of ten or more. The J gene is TRBJ2-1, the V gene TRBV2; D possibly corresponds to TRBD1 (7 bases). V gave up 8 bases and J gave up 10 bases, with 21 bases separating them. Germline-derived CDR1 and CDR2 are SNHLY and FYNNEI. The length of the CDR3 is 14 residues. CDR3: CASEGDPGGWEQFF. DNA for the CDR3: TGTGCCAGCGAGGGCGATCCAGGGGGGTGGGAGCAGTTCTTC.

In this sample, this clone turned up many times. The V and J genes are TRBV28 and TRBJ2-7; no reliable D call. Trimming removed 4 bases at V and 0 bases at J, with 19 bases between. Germline V lookup: CDR1 MDHEN, CDR2 SYDVKM. This CDR3 contains 17 residues. CDR3 sequence: CASSSWATDLSSYEQYF. DNA of the CDR3: TGTGCCAGCAGTTCTTGGGCGACGGACCTGAGCTCCTACGAGCAGTACTTC. The variable domain in full, completed from reference TRBV28 and TRBJ2-7, reads DVKVTQSSRYLVKRTGEKVFLECVQDMDHENMFWYRQDPGLGLRLIYFSYDVKMKEKGDIPEGYSVSREKKERFSLILESASTNQTSMYLCASSSWATDLSSYEQYFGPGTRLTVT.

This clone was seen at least ten times. The chain recombines TRBV19 with TRBJ1-1; possible D gene TRBD1, 6 bases. Between the trimmed V and J ends, which lost 7 bases and 0 bases, there was a span of 12 bases. The CDR3 length is 14 residues. Looked up from germline, CDR1 is LNHDA and CDR2 is SQIVND (reference sequence). CDR3 in amino acids: CASTTQGLNTEAFF. Here the CDR3 DNA reads TGTGCCAGTACAACCCAGGGGTTGAACACTGAAGCTTTCTTT.

The chain links TRBV5-4 to TRBJ2-3; 9 bases are a match to TRBD2. With V trimmed by 1 base and J by 2 bases, 5 bases remained unmatched. CDR3 length: 16 amino acids. The V gene's germline CDR1 is SGHNT and CDR2 YYREEE (reference sequence). The CDR3 nucleotides read TGTGCCAGCAGCTTGCAGCAGCGGGGGGACACAGATACGCAGTATTTT. Residues: CASSLQQRGDTDTQYF.

This clone has ten or more counts. V gene TRBV18 combines with J gene TRBJ2-6; 7 positions match TRBD1. Per the germline V gene, CDR1 is KGHSH and CDR2 is LQKENI. Trimming removed 5 bases from V and 1 base from J; junction bases left unmatched: 11. The CDR3 runs 18 residues. CDR3 sequence reads: CASSDRDSGSSGANVLTF. The DNA for the CDR3 is TGTGCCAGCTCAGATAGGGACAGTGGATCTTCTGGGGCCAACGTCCTGACTTTC.

In its sample, this clone was seen many times. V and J are TRBV28 and TRBJ1-2, with a tentative D call TRBD1 (5 bases). Germline V gives CDR1 MDHEN, CDR2 SYDVKM. The CDR3 contains 13 residues. V was cut by 1 base and J by 10 bases, with 13 bases left in between. CDR3 in DNA: TGTGCCAGCAGTTTATCTGTGACAGCGGACTACACCTTC. Its translation: CASSLSVTADYTF.

This clone has only a few counts. This sequence joins TRBV10-1 and TRBJ2-1, with 11 positions matching TRBD1. Germline V gene sequence: CDR1 WNHNN, CDR2 SYGVQD (reference sequence). The CDR3 is 15 amino acids. Germline trimming cut 3 bases from V and 4 bases from J; bases unmatched to any gene: 2. CDR3 amino acids: CASSDWDRGYNEQFF. The CDR3 DNA reads as TGCGCCAGCAGTGATTGGGACAGGGGGTACAATGAGCAGTTCTTC.

This clone was seen ten or more times. This chain joins TRBV30 and TRBJ2-5, with 9 bases matching TRBD2. J lost 3 bases, V lost 4 bases, and 6 bases had no gene match. The CDR3 runs 14 residues. From germline, CDR1 is GTSNPN and CDR2 SVGIG (reference sequence). The CDR3 DNA follows: TGTGCCTGGATGCTAGCGGGGATGAAAGAGACCCAGTACTTC. Translation gives CAWMLAGMKETQYF.

Of note for this clone: This sequence may be a read error, since a much larger clone differs from it by one base. The V and J genes are TRBV4-2 and TRBJ2-3; 11 bases line up with TRBD2. The CDR3 is 16 residues long. CDR1 is LGHNA and CDR2 is YNFKEQ in the germline V gene. The CDR3, as DNA: TGTGCCAGCAGCAAAACTAGCGGGGGTCACACATATACGCAGTATTTT. The encoded protein is CASSKTSGGHTYTQYF.

This clone was recorded at least ten times. The rearrangement links TRBV29-1 to TRBJ2-5, with a possible D match to TRBD1 (5 bases). With 7 bases removed from V and 3 bases from J, the gap between germline ends came to 18 bases. This CDR3 contains 14 residues. The germline CDR1 and CDR2 sequences are SQVTM and ANQGSEA. The CDR3 DNA follows: TGCAGCGGTGGCTCAAGGGGTGGCGAAGAGACCCAGTACTTC. The encoded protein is CSGGSRGGEETQYF.

This sequence joins TRBV5-1 and TRBJ1-3, with 9 bases matching TRBD1. The CDR3 consists of 16 residues. CDR1 is SGHRS and CDR2 is YFSETQ in the germline V gene. V trimming: 4 bases; J trimming: 3 bases; junction bases outside the gene matches: 8. The CDR3 DNA follows: TGCGCCAGCAGCCCGGACGGGACAGGGTTTGGAAACACCATATATTTT. As protein: CASSPDGTGFGNTIYF.

This clone was found many times. The genes are TRBV5-1 and TRBJ2-2; D gene unclear. The V gene lost 0 bases and the J gene lost 8 bases, with 11 bases spanning the gap. This CDR3 has 14 amino acids. Germline CDR1 SGHRS, CDR2 YFSETQ. This chain's CDR3 is CASSLDLQKGELFF. For the CDR3, the DNA is TGCGCCAGCAGCTTGGATCTCCAGAAAGGGGAGCTGTTTTTT.

In regard to this clone: A clone one base away is much larger, so this may be a read error. Written as DNA, the CDR3 is TGTGCCAGCACCATTGGAGGGAATCAGTCCCAGCATTTT. Its translation: CASTIGGNQSQHF. The chain employs TRBV28 and TRBJ1-5; D gene unclear. CDR1 MDHEN and CDR2 SYDVKM come from the germline V gene. The CDR3 runs 13 residues.

This clone was detected ten times or more. V and J are TRBV20-1 and TRBJ1-3; D gene unclear. Trimming left V 6 bases short and J 4 bases short, with 13 bases between. Germline V lookup: CDR1 DFQATT, CDR2 SNEGSKA (reference sequence). This CDR3 has 13 residues. Here the CDR3 DNA reads TGCAGTGCGCCTAGGGATGCAGGAAACACCATATATTTT. Protein product: CSAPRDAGNTIYF.

In its sample, this clone was seen many times. The rearrangement joins TRBV6-1 to TRBJ2-2; the D gene could be TRBD1 or TRBD2 (5 bases each). The CDR3 length is 15 residues. The V gene lost 6 bases and the J gene lost 2 bases, with 13 bases spanning the gap. Germline CDR1 reads MNHNS; CDR2 reads SASEGT. CDR3 nucleotides: TGTGCCAGCAGAGTTACTGGGACCAACACCGGGGAGCTGTTTTTT. This encodes CASRVTGTNTGELFF.